This passage covers 24 T cell receptor beta chains from one sample sequenced in a study of T cell responses to AZD1222 COVID-19 vaccine (TCRdb year 2021). The library relied on the immunoSEQ multiplex PCR assay. The source is immuneACCESS, and TCRdb retained only in-frame sequences with V and J called. Part of the clones is not carried over; for the studies checked, unresolved V genes explain less than half of this, and the remainder is unexplained. The sample yields around 67,000 clones; over 80% were counted once. The ten most abundant clones make up around 7.3% of the sample. Explained via the paper, the time point label denotes: baseline before first vaccination. The sample in question was peripheral blood, obtained on day 0 of AZD1222 vaccination. Receptors were obtained from an adult in good health.

The chain carries TRBV10-3 and TRBJ2-5, with 8 bases lining up with TRBD2. Per the germline V gene, CDR1 is ENHRY and CDR2 is SYGVKD. The trim removed 10 bases at V and 1 base at J, leaving 14 bases unmatched. The CDR3 is made up of 16 amino acids. DNA for the CDR3: TGTGCCAACATGCCCCAGGGGCGGGGGGTCCAAGAGACCCAGTACTTC. As protein: CANMPQGRGVQETQYF.

V gene TRBV3-1 (or the pseudogene TRBV3-2) combines with J gene TRBJ1-2; maybe TRBD1 (6 bases). The CDR3 runs 15 residues. V lost 11 bases and J lost 0, with 19 bases in between. CDR1 LGHDT and CDR2 YNNKEL come from the germline V gene (reference sequence). The CDR3 DNA reads TGTGCCTCCTCTGGGGGCCCTAACTCTAACTATGGCTACACCTTC. Its protein product is CASSGGPNSNYGYTF.

This clone was seen only once. The chain's CDR3 is CASSERESGPQHF. The CDR3 nucleotides read TGCGCCAGCAGTGAGAGGGAATCCGGCCCCCAGCATTTT. This chain connects TRBV10-2 to TRBJ1-5; D ambiguous. V was pared by 2 bases and J by 10 bases, with 12 bases between. CDR3 length: 13 residues. Germline values: CDR1 WSHSY, CDR2 SAAADI.

The chain joins TRBV19 to TRBJ2-1; 8 positions agree with TRBD2. CDR3 length equals 15 residues. Trimming cost V 4 bases and J 3 bases; bases outside gene matches: 5. Per the germline V gene, CDR1 is LNHDA and CDR2 is SQIVND (reference sequence). CDR3 sequence reads: CASSNGGEYYNEQFF. The DNA of the CDR3 is TGTGCCAGTAGTAACGGGGGGGAGTACTACAATGAGCAGTTCTTC.

The chain recombines TRBV5-6 with TRBJ2-1; tentative D call: TRBD1 (6 bases). CDR1 is SGHDT, CDR2 YYEEEE, per germline. The CDR3 sequence is 16 residues long. V dropped 3 bases and J dropped 4 bases, with 17 bases sitting between them. CDR3 coding DNA: TGTGCCAGCAGCTGGGGGACAATAACCCTATACAATGAGCAGTTCTTC. Its translation: CASSWGTITLYNEQFF.

The genes are TRBV11-2 and TRBJ1-1; D possibly corresponds to TRBD1 (6 bases). Per the germline V gene, CDR1 is SGHAT and CDR2 is FQNNGV. This CDR3 is built from 15 residues. Trimming pared 0 bases from V and 5 bases from J, leaving 13 bases between. CDR3 bases: TGTGCCAGCAGCTTAGAAGGAACAGGGAGTACTGAAGCTTTCTTT. It codes for CASSLEGTGSTEAFF.

The chain uses TRBV19 and TRBJ2-1, with 15 bases lining up with TRBD2. After removal of 5 bases from V and 10 bases from J, the junction contained 6 bases not matched to a gene. Per germline, CDR1 LNHDA and CDR2 SQIVND (reference sequence). CDR3 length: 15 amino acids. The CDR3: CASSPGTSGGREQFF. In DNA form, the CDR3 reads TGTGCCAGTAGTCCCGGGACTAGCGGGGGGCGAGAGCAGTTCTTC.

The chain employs TRBV5-5 and TRBJ2-7; 12 bases are shared with TRBD1. V gave up 3 bases and J gave up 6 bases; unmatched junction bases: 7. CDR3 size: 15 residues. Germline-derived CDR1 and CDR2 are SGHKS and YYEKEE (reference sequence). CDR3 nucleotide sequence: TGTGCCAGCAGCTATAGGGGACAGGGGGCGGCCGAGCAGTACTTC. This gives the protein CASSYRGQGAAEQYF.

The V call is TRBV15, the J call TRBJ2-7; no definite D call. Germline V gene sequence: CDR1 LNHNV, CDR2 YYDKDF (reference sequence). The CDR3 runs to 12 residues. V lost 5 bases, J lost 6 bases, and 11 bases lay in between. CDR3 DNA sequence: TGTGCCACCAGCGGCATAGTCGGCGAGCAGTACTTC. Residues: CATSGIVGEQYF.

The chain joins TRBV5-1 to TRBJ1-2, with 8 bases identical to TRBD1. Germline CDR1 SGHRS, CDR2 YFSETQ. Unmatched junction bases numbered 7, after V lost 0 bases and J lost 6 bases. This CDR3 spans 15 amino acids. DNA for the CDR3: TGCGCCAGCAGCTTGGCCGGACAGGGTGATAATGGCTACACCTTC. Encoded protein: CASSLAGQGDNGYTF.

A remark on this clone: Other DNA variants within this sample encode the same CDR3. The rearrangement joins TRBV19 to TRBJ1-1; D remains unclear. The CDR3 has 12 amino acids. V was cut by 3 bases and J by 1 base, with 3 bases left in between. Per germline, CDR1 LNHDA and CDR2 SQIVND (reference sequence). The CDR3, as DNA: TGTGCCAGTAGTATTTGGAACACTGAAGCTTTCTTT. It translates to CASSIWNTEAFF.

The CDR3 protein is CASSYSKGHYGYTF. Written as DNA, the CDR3 is TGTGCCAGCAGTTACTCGAAGGGGCACTATGGCTACACCTTC. The chain uses TRBV6-5 and TRBJ1-2; tentative D call: TRBD1 (5 bases). There are 14 residues in the CDR3. V dropped 0 bases and J dropped 3 bases, with 8 bases sitting between them. From germline, CDR1 is MNHEY and CDR2 SVGAGI.

V is TRBV18 and J is TRBJ1-5; the match to TRBD1 covers 11 bases. There are 16 residues in the CDR3. CDR1 and CDR2 (germline): KGHSH, LQKENI. J gave up 1 base and V 5 bases, and 4 bases lay outside the gene matches. The CDR3 sequence: CASSGQGARSNQPQHF. The CDR3 nucleotides read TGTGCCAGCTCAGGACAGGGGGCGCGGAGCAATCAGCCCCAGCATTTT. The complete variable domain, with remaining parts taken from reference TRBV18 and TRBJ1-5, reads NAGVMQNPRHLVRRRGQEARLRCSPMKGHSHVYWYRQLPEEGLKFMVYLQKENIIDESGMPKERFSAEFPKEGPSILRIQQVVRGDSAAYFCASSGQGARSNQPQHFGDGTRLSIL.

The CDR3 region is CASSWGQGVDGYTF. DNA of the CDR3: TGTGCCAGCAGCTGGGGACAGGGGGTGGATGGCTACACCTTC. The chain links TRBV6-6 to TRBJ1-2, with TRBD1 matching 11 bases. CDR1 MNHNY and CDR2 SVGAGI come from the germline V gene (reference sequence). This CDR3 contains 14 residues. The V gene end was trimmed by 6 bases and the J gene end by 6 bases; junction bases not matched to a gene: 6.

The chain couples TRBV9 to TRBJ1-1; TRBD1 agrees at 7 bases. CDR1 and CDR2 from the germline V gene are SGDLS and YYNGEE. CDR3 length: 14 amino acids. J gave up 4 bases and V 4 bases, and 7 bases lay outside the gene matches. The CDR3 protein is CASSFHRGGTEAFF. CDR3 in DNA: TGTGCCAGCAGCTTCCACAGGGGCGGCACTGAAGCTTTCTTT. The full variable domain, with the rest looked up from reference TRBV9 and TRBJ1-1, is DSGVTQTPKHLITATGQRVTLRCSPRSGDLSVYWYQQSLDQGLQFLIQYYNGEERAKGNILERFSAQQFPDLHSELNLSSLELGDSALYFCASSFHRGGTEAFFGQGTRLTVV.

About this clone itself: The identical CDR3 is also encoded by other nucleotide sequences in the sample. V gene TRBV19 combines with J gene TRBJ2-7; D possibly matches TRBD1 or TRBD2 (5 bases each). The V and J ends lost 4 bases and 1 base respectively, with 11 bases between them. In germline, CDR1 is LNHDA, CDR2 SQIVND (reference sequence). This CDR3 region has 14 residues. In DNA, the CDR3 is TGTGCCAGTAGTACCGGGACGGGTTCCTACGAGCAGTACTTC. The encoded protein is CASSTGTGSYEQYF. Full variable domain (rest looked up from reference TRBV19 and TRBJ2-7): DGGITQSPKYLFRKEGQNVTLSCEQNLNHDAMYWYRQDPGQGLRLIYYSQIVNDFQKGDIAEGYSVSREKKESFPLTVTSAQKNPTAFYLCASSTGTGSYEQYFGPGTRLTVT.

V usage is TRBV5-1 and J usage is TRBJ2-4, with TRBD1 matching 7 bases. The CDR3 sequence is 14 residues long. V was clipped by 7 bases and J by 5 bases; unmatched bases: 9. CDR1 and CDR2 from the germline V gene are SGHRS and YFSETQ. The chain's CDR3 is CASGLGQTQNIQYF. The CDR3 DNA follows: TGCGCCAGCGGGTTGGGACAGACCCAAAACATTCAGTACTTC.

The J gene is TRBJ2-7, the V gene TRBV21-1. TRBV21-1 is noted as a pseudogene. The CDR3 is 14 residues long. Here the CDR3 DNA reads TGTGCCAGCAGCAGCGAGGGGCCCTACTACGAGCAGTACTTC. Translated, it gives CASSSEGPYYEQYF.

The chain couples TRBV28 to TRBJ2-1, with 7 positions matching TRBD1. Looked up from germline, CDR1 is MDHEN and CDR2 is SYDVKM. This CDR3 comprises 15 residues. J was trimmed by 0 bases and V by 8 bases; bases with no gene match: 7. This CDR3 reads CASRSRTGSYNEQFF. The CDR3 DNA follows: TGTGCCAGCCGTTCGAGGACAGGCTCCTACAATGAGCAGTTCTTC.

With regard to this clone: The sample holds other DNA sequences that translate to the same CDR3. The chain uses TRBV6-5 and TRBJ2-7; a weak D match, TRBD1 (6 bases). The CDR3 is made up of 15 amino acids. Germline CDR1 reads MNHEY; CDR2 reads SVGAGI. Deletions cut 0 bases from V and 3 bases from J, with 12 bases between. CDR3 residues: CASSYSGDRLYEQYF. DNA of the CDR3: TGTGCCAGCAGTTACTCAGGCGACAGGCTCTACGAGCAGTACTTC.

The chain combines TRBV6-6 with TRBJ1-6; TRBD1 is a possible D gene (6 bases). CDR3 length: 14 residues. The germline gives CDR1 MNHNY, CDR2 SVGAGI (reference sequence). The V and J ends lost 5 bases and 7 bases respectively, with 12 bases between them. This chain's CDR3 is CASSLTGSNSPLHF. The DNA for the CDR3 is TGTGCCAGCAGTCTAACAGGGTCAAATTCACCCCTCCACTTT.

This rearrangement joins TRBV7-8 to TRBJ2-7; D may be TRBD2 (6 bases). Germline CDR1 is SGHVS and CDR2 is FQNEAQ. The CDR3 loop spans 16 amino acids. V shed 2 bases and J shed 0 bases, with 14 bases lying between them. CDR3 coding DNA: TGTGCCAGCAGCTTATCCCTTACCGGGAGCTCCTACGAGCAGTACTTC. Amino acids: CASSLSLTGSSYEQYF.

The CDR3 protein is CASSLAGEGEQYF. The CDR3 bases are TGTGCCAGCAGCTTAGCGGGTGAGGGGGAGCAGTACTTC. V is TRBV7-9 and J is TRBJ2-7; D assignment may be TRBD1 or TRBD2 (5 bases each). The germline V gene encodes CDR1 SEHNR and CDR2 FQNEAQ (reference sequence). The CDR3 covers 13 residues. The V gene lost 0 bases and the J gene lost 7 bases, with 10 bases spanning the gap. Drawing the rest from reference TRBV7-9 and TRBJ2-7, the complete variable domain is DTGVSQNPRHKITKRGQNVTFRCDPISEHNRLYWYRQTLGQGPEFLTYFQNEAQLEKSRLLSDRFSAERPKGSFSTLEIQRTEQGDSAMYLCASSLAGEGEQYFGPGTRLTVT.

The chain has TRBV5-1 and TRBJ1-1; D not certain. This CDR3 contains 14 residues. Germline V gene sequence: CDR1 SGHRS, CDR2 YFSETQ. Trimming pared 4 bases from V and 7 bases from J, leaving 17 bases between. This chain's CDR3 is CASSPWWVLDEAFF. As DNA, the CDR3 is TGCGCCAGCAGCCCGTGGTGGGTTTTGGATGAAGCTTTCTTT.